A selection of T cell receptor beta chains follows, all from one sample in a study of T cell repertoires in cytomegalovirus infection. TCRdb fed the reads into MiXCR, producing one record per CDR3 protein. Here the sample spans more than 500,000 distinct CDR3 sequences, approximately 16% being singletons. Input material: CD8+ T cells from PBMCs. The source is a human donor in good health (CMV status not recorded). Some clones in this sample may be carry-over from other donors' samples. The CDR3 runs from the conserved cysteine through the conserved F or W. Size tells how often a clone was seen (once, few, many) or the class of an expanded clone, and some rows leave it out.

length,J,V,size,CDR3
16,TRBJ1-2,TRBV12-3/TRBV12-4,many,CASSGPRTGEVYGYTF
13,TRBJ2-7,TRBV5-1,few,CASSADSPYEQYF
16,TRBJ1-4,TRBV5-6,few,CASTQKPGQHNEKLFF
19,TRBJ1-6,TRBV3-1,few,CASSQDSRGFVAYNSPLHF
12,TRBJ2-5,TRBV27,.,CASSKGTGTQYF
15,TRBJ2-3,TRBV27,many,CASSLSAGFTDTQYF
11,TRBJ2-1,TRBV19,.,CASSWAGRKFF
14,TRBJ2-1,TRBV7-8,many,CASSLNPEDNEQFF
14,TRBJ1-5,TRBV7-9,many,CASSLAGYNQPQHF
18,TRBJ2-3,TRBV7-9,.,CASSLFPPPDLVTDTQYF
12,TRBJ1-3,TRBV10-3,few,CAKLGRHNTIYF
16,TRBJ2-2,TRBV7-9,many,CASSLTSGSSTGELFF
17,TRBJ2-2,TRBV7-6,many,CASSLFRTGANTGELFF
17,TRBJ2-3,TRBV6-1,many,CASSELRTLTGTDTQYF
16,TRBJ1-6,TRBV28,many,CASSWTTSSYNSPLHF
17,TRBJ2-2,TRBV5-1,.,CASSLTSGRTNTGELFF
18,TRBJ2-3,TRBV12-3/TRBV12-4,many,CASIPGLAGEGWTDTQYF
13,TRBJ1-4,TRBV14,few,CASSQGGAEKLFF
15,TRBJ2-5,TRBV27,.,CASSSRDRLGETQYF
14,TRBJ1-2,TRBV28,many,CASTPLTGAGGYTF
15,TRBJ2-3,TRBV12-3/TRBV12-4,.,CASRVSGRRTDTQYF
14,TRBJ1-1,TRBV12-5,many,CASGFMTENTEAFF
18,TRBJ2-1,TRBV9,few,CASSPPLWTGEIYNEQFF
16,TRBJ1-1,TRBV5-1,few,CASSLSQARVVTEAFF
12,TRBJ2-1,TRBV3-1,few,CASSQSGTEQFF
14,TRBJ2-2,TRBV19,.,CASRNWTFTGELFF
13,TRBJ1-2,TRBV19,few,CASWDRGLDGYTF
16,TRBJ1-5,TRBV2,few,CASSRIPGQGAQPQHF
14,TRBJ2-7,TRBV7-6,many,CASSRLADLREQYF
12,TRBJ2-2,TRBV11-2,few,CASSLFPGELFF
13,TRBJ2-3,TRBV2,.,CASSPPRPDTQYF
14,TRBJ1-5,TRBV2,.,CASTSDYSNQPQHF
16,TRBJ2-7,TRBV11-2,many,CASSLTDEDRIYEQYF
15,TRBJ2-3,TRBV15,many,CATSRRAERTDTQYF
17,TRBJ2-2,TRBV28,few,CASSNRDRGEDTGELFF
13,TRBJ2-1,TRBV11-2,many,CASSRGTYNEQFF
18,TRBJ1-1,TRBV6-5,.,CASSYSRWWQGLNTEAFF
16,TRBJ2-1,TRBV14,.,CASSQVSNFLGNEQFF
15,TRBJ2-1,TRBV29-1,.,CSVEGEGDRDNEQFF